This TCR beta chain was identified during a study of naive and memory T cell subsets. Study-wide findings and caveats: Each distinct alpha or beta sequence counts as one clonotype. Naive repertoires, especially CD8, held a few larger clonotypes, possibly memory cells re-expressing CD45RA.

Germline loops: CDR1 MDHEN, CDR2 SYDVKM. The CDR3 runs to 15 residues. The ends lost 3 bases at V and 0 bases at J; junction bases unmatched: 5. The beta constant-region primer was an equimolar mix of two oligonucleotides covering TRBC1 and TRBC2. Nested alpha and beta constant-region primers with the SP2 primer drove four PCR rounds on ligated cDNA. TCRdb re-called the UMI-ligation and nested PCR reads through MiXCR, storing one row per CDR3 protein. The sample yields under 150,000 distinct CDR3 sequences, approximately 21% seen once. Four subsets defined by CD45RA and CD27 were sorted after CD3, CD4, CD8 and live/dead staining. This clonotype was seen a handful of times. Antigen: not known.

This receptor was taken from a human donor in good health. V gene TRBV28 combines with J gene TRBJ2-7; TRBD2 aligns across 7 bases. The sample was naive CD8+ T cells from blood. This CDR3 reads CASSFPGGRSYEQYF. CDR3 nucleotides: TGTGCCAGCAGTTTTCCGGGAGGACGCTCCTACGAGCAGTACTTC. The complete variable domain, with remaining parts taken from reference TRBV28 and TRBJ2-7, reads DVKVTQSSRYLVKRTGEKVFLECVQDMDHENMFWYRQDPGLGLRLIYFSYDVKMKEKGDIPEGYSVSREKKERFSLILESASTNQTSMYLCASSFPGGRSYEQYFGPGTRLTVT.